The clone carrying this T cell receptor (beta chain) was counted a few times. Its antigen remains unidentified. The sample originates from a study of molecular identifiers for immune sequencing clone quantification. TCRdb reanalysed the PCR reads using MiXCR and keeps one entry per CDR3 protein. The table has approximately 680,000 distinct CDR3 sequences, about 25% seen once. This CDR3 has 17 residues. CDR1 and CDR2 from the germline V gene are MGHRA and YSYEKL. The J segment lost 6 bases and the V segment lost 1 base, leaving 9 bases of the junction unmatched. Notes on the study in general: Among about 1 million naive cells, as was reported, spiked Jurkat TCR RNA from one cell was detectable.

The sequence was collected from a human donor in good health. Some libraries in this study had Jurkat cell RNA spiked in. The sample consisted of naive CD8+ T cells from blood, with Jurkat cell RNA spiked in. The subset denotes: FACS-sorted CD8+CD4-CCR7+CD45RA+ naive T cells. The chain recombines TRBV4-1 with TRBJ2-1, with 10 bases fitting TRBD2. The CDR3 spells CASSQGLASGSGNEQFF. The CDR3 bases are TGCGCCAGCAGCCAAGGCCTTGCTAGCGGGAGCGGCAATGAGCAGTTCTTC.